These 32 T cell receptor beta chains originate from one sample sequenced in a study of siplizumab effects on memory and regulatory T cells. The method was immunoSEQ multiplex PCR; TCRdb's version includes in-frame clones alone and lacks a portion of them. Here the sample spans more than 95,000 clones, 90% to 95% being singletons. Input material: non-Treg CD4+ T cells sorted from blood. The receptors come from a human donor in good health.

V usage is TRBV19 and J usage is TRBJ1-6; no firm D call. This CDR3 has 14 amino acids. The V and J ends lost 2 bases and 9 bases respectively, with 11 bases between them. The V gene's germline CDR1 is LNHDA and CDR2 SQIVND (reference sequence). The CDR3 spells CASSILPQGSPLHF. The CDR3 DNA reads TGTGCCAGTAGTATATTACCACAAGGTTCACCCCTCCACTTT.

The chain links TRBV4-1 to TRBJ1-1; D gene uncertain. The CDR3 covers 14 residues. V was pared by 1 base and J by 3 bases, with 9 bases between. The germline gives CDR1 MGHRA, CDR2 YSYEKL. Here the CDR3 DNA reads TGCGCCAGCAGCCAAGTATTCGGCCACACTGAAGCTTTCTTT. Its protein is CASSQVFGHTEAFF.

The chain combines TRBV6-5 with TRBJ2-7; D unresolved. Trimming took off 9 bases at V and 6 bases at J, with 12 bases between the two ends. The CDR3 length is 11 residues. In germline, CDR1 is MNHEY, CDR2 SVGAGI. In DNA, the CDR3 is TGTGCCAGTGCAAATGGCCGCGAGCAGTACTTC. Encoded protein: CASANGREQYF.

The gene calls are TRBV11-2 and TRBJ2-3; TRBD2 agrees at 15 bases. CDR1 SGHAT and CDR2 FQNNGV come from the germline V gene. The trim removed 5 bases at V and 0 bases at J, leaving 9 bases unmatched. The CDR3 spans 19 residues. CDR3 nucleotides: TGTGCCAGCAGCGGGCCTCCGGGACTAGCGGGGGGCAGCACAGATACGCAGTATTTT. Protein product: CASSGPPGLAGGSTDTQYF.

This clone showed up just once. The genes are TRBV19 and TRBJ2-7, with D perhaps being TRBD1 or TRBD2 (5 bases each). The germline V gene has CDR1 LNHDA and CDR2 SQIVND (reference sequence). The CDR3 is 14 amino acids. Trimming cost V 6 bases and J 3 bases, with 15 bases left between them. The CDR3 bases are TGTGCCAGTAGCCCAACGGGGCTAATCTACGAGCAGTACTTC. This encodes CASSPTGLIYEQYF. Looking up the rest from reference TRBV19 and TRBJ2-7 gives the full variable domain: DGGITQSPKYLFRKEGQNVTLSCEQNLNHDAMYWYRQDPGQGLRLIYYSQIVNDFQKGDIAEGYSVSREKKESFPLTVTSAQKNPTAFYLCASSPTGLIYEQYFGPGTRLTVT.

This chain connects TRBV5-4 to TRBJ2-7; maybe TRBD1 (6 bases). The germline CDR1 and CDR2 sequences are SGHNT and YYREEE (reference sequence). This CDR3 is built from 16 residues. Trimming left V 4 bases short and J 5 bases short, with 22 bases between. The CDR3 protein is CASSPQVTGTLDEQYF. CDR3 nucleotides: TGTGCCAGCAGCCCTCAAGTGACAGGTACCCTCGACGAGCAGTACTTC.

The chain has TRBV30 and TRBJ1-5, with D possibly TRBD1 on 6 matching bases. Germline loops: CDR1 GTSNPN, CDR2 SVGIG (reference sequence). The CDR3 spans 13 residues. The V end was cut by 4 bases, the J end by 3 bases, with 10 bases between. Here the CDR3 reads CAWNSGANQPQHF. CDR3 in DNA: TGTGCCTGGAATTCAGGGGCCAATCAGCCCCAGCATTTT.

The chain has TRBV9 and TRBJ2-3; unclear D gene. Germline V CDR1 and CDR2: SGDLS, YYNGEE. The CDR3 is 15 amino acids. V dropped 0 bases and J dropped 2 bases, with 10 bases sitting between them. CDR3 sequence reads: CASSVENGNTDTQYF. The CDR3 DNA reads as TGTGCCAGCAGCGTAGAAAACGGAAACACAGATACGCAGTATTTT.

The chain is built from TRBV11-2 and TRBJ2-7; 9 bases fit TRBD1. The V segment lost 5 bases and the J segment 4 bases; nucleotides outside the gene matches: 15. This CDR3 spans 17 amino acids. Per germline, CDR1 SGHAT and CDR2 FQNNGV. The CDR3 coding sequence is TGTGCCAGCAGCCTAACCCCACGCGGGACAGGGTCTTACGAGCAGTACTTC. It codes for CASSLTPRGTGSYEQYF.

V usage is TRBV18 and J usage is TRBJ1-1, with TRBD1 as a possible D gene (6 bases). Trimming left V 3 bases short and J 3 bases short, with 8 bases between. Looked up from germline, CDR1 is KGHSH and CDR2 is LQKENI. The CDR3 length is 13 residues. This CDR3 is CASSPGADTEAFF. The DNA of the CDR3 is TGTGCCAGCTCACCGGGGGCGGACACTGAAGCTTTCTTT. The entire variable domain, with the rest obtained from reference TRBV18 and TRBJ1-1, is as follows: NAGVMQNPRHLVRRRGQEARLRCSPMKGHSHVYWYRQLPEEGLKFMVYLQKENIIDESGMPKERFSAEFPKEGPSILRIQQVVRGDSAAYFCASSPGADTEAFFGQGTRLTVV.

This clone was counted once. V usage is TRBV9 and J usage is TRBJ2-3; tentatively, D is TRBD1 (5 bases). The CDR3 has 16 amino acids. V was trimmed by 0 bases and J by 0 bases, leaving 11 bases between them. Germline V gives CDR1 SGDLS, CDR2 YYNGEE. The CDR3 bases are TGTGCCAGCAGCGTAGGGGGCTTTTCTAGCACAGATACGCAGTATTTT. This sequence encodes CASSVGGFSSTDTQYF.

V and J are TRBV5-1 and TRBJ2-1; D tentatively reads TRBD1 or TRBD2 (5 bases each). This CDR3 region has 15 residues. The germline V and J ends were trimmed by 0 bases and 5 bases, with 12 bases remaining between them. CDR1 is SGHRS and CDR2 is YFSETQ in the germline V gene. The CDR3 loop is CASSLEGTNNNEQFF. The CDR3 coding sequence is TGCGCCAGCAGCTTGGAAGGGACGAACAACAATGAGCAGTTCTTC.

This clone has just a few counts. Relative to the germline gene, one junction end is altered; a read error may explain this. J is TRBJ1-2 and V is TRBV6-1; TRBD1 matches 9 bases. This CDR3 has 14 amino acids. CDR1 MNHNS and CDR2 SASEGT come from the germline V gene. CDR3 protein: CAISDTGTGKGYTF. The CDR3 coding sequence is TGTGCCATCAGTGATACCGGGACAGGGAAAGGCTACACCTTC.

V and J are TRBV6-5 and TRBJ2-7, with unresolved D. From germline, CDR1 is MNHEY and CDR2 SVGAGI. Trimming stripped 6 bases from V and 3 bases from J, with 9 bases between. This CDR3 is 12 amino acids long. The CDR3 DNA reads TGTGCCAGCAGCCATGACCGCTACGAGCAGTACTTC. Translating gives CASSHDRYEQYF.

V gene TRBV5-1 combines with J gene TRBJ2-3; the match to TRBD2 covers 8 bases. V shed 1 base, J shed 3 bases, and the junction held 7 bases outside the gene matches. This CDR3 region has 16 residues. CDR1 SGHRS and CDR2 YFSETQ come from the germline V gene. The CDR3 loop is CASSLPSGSGTDTQYF. CDR3 DNA sequence: TGCGCCAGCAGCTTGCCCAGCGGGAGTGGGACAGATACGCAGTATTTT. The full variable domain, in which reference TRBV5-1 and TRBJ2-3 provide the parts outside the CDR3, is KAGVTQTPRYLIKTRGQQVTLSCSPISGHRSVSWYQQTPGQGLQFLFEYFSETQRNKGNFPGRFSGRQFSNSRSEMNVSTLELGDSALYLCASSLPSGSGTDTQYFGPGTRLTVL.

This clone appeared a single time. CDR3 bases: TGTGCCAGCGCTAGCGGGGAGAGCACAGATACGCAGTATTTT. Amino acids: CASASGESTDTQYF. This sequence joins TRBV6-6 and TRBJ2-3; TRBD2 agrees at 9 bases. The CDR3 contains 14 residues. In germline, CDR1 is MNHNY, CDR2 SVGAGI (reference sequence). The J segment lost 0 bases and the V segment lost 8 bases, leaving 3 bases of the junction unmatched.

The chain couples TRBV2 to TRBJ1-5, with 9 bases fitting TRBD1. Per the germline V gene, CDR1 is SNHLY and CDR2 is FYNNEI. The ends lost 3 bases at V and 4 bases at J; junction bases unmatched: 4. The CDR3 extends over 15 amino acids. The CDR3 protein is CASSEGGQGNQPQHF. CDR3 coding DNA: TGTGCCAGCAGTGAGGGGGGACAGGGTAATCAGCCCCAGCATTTT.

The J gene is TRBJ1-1, the V gene TRBV2; 7 bases line up with TRBD1. There are 15 residues in the CDR3. Trimming at V came to 7 bases and at J to 1 base, leaving 9 bases not matched to a gene. Germline assignment: CDR1 SNHLY and CDR2 FYNNEI. The CDR3 DNA follows: TGTGCCAGCACTCCCATGGGACAGCCGAACACTGAAGCTTTCTTT. Protein: CASTPMGQPNTEAFF. The variable domain in full, with the rest retrieved from reference TRBV2 and TRBJ1-1, is EPEVTQTPSHQVTQMGQEVILRCVPISNHLYFYWYRQILGQKVEFLVSFYNNEISEKSEIFDDQFSVERPDGSNFTLKIRSTKLEDSAMYFCASTPMGQPNTEAFFGQGTRLTVV.

The chain recombines TRBV11-2 with TRBJ2-5; no reliable D call. Near its end, the DNA agrees better with TRBJ2-7, so the J call may be wrong. The V gene's germline CDR1 is SGHAT and CDR2 FQNNGV. The CDR3 totals 12 residues. The CDR3 DNA sequence: TGTGCCAGCAGCCGCACTCACTACGAGCAGTACTTC. The encoded protein is CASSRTHYEQYF.

The genes are TRBV27 and TRBJ1-5, with a tentative D call TRBD1 (6 bases). The germline V and J ends were trimmed by 2 bases and 0 bases, with 8 bases remaining between them. Germline CDR1 and CDR2: MNHEY and SMNVEV (reference sequence). The CDR3 is made up of 15 amino acids. This CDR3 reads CASSLGGRSNQPQHF. In DNA form, the CDR3 reads TGTGCCAGCAGTTTAGGGGGCCGTAGCAATCAGCCCCAGCATTTT.

The chain employs TRBV5-6 and TRBJ2-7; D uncertain. V lost 0 bases and J 4 bases, leaving 5 bases between the germline ends. This CDR3 has 12 residues. Germline V gene sequence: CDR1 SGHDT, CDR2 YYEEEE. The CDR3 DNA reads TGTGCCAGCAGCTTGGCCGCATACGAGCAGTACTTC. This codes for CASSLAAYEQYF.

This sequence joins TRBV12-5 and TRBJ1-1; D ambiguous. Germline CDR1 is LGHNT and CDR2 is FRNRAP. This CDR3 has 14 amino acids. V was cut by 7 bases and J by 4 bases, with 16 bases left in between. CDR3 in amino acids: CASATTAWGTEAFF. The CDR3 DNA follows: TGTGCTAGTGCCACGACCGCTTGGGGCACTGAAGCTTTCTTT.

The gene calls are TRBV9 and TRBJ2-5; D gene uncertain. CDR1 is SGDLS, CDR2 YYNGEE, per germline. This CDR3 is 14 amino acids long. The V gene lost 3 bases and the J gene lost 0 bases, with 9 bases spanning the gap. The CDR3 here is CASSADLYQETQYF. The CDR3 DNA follows: TGTGCCAGCAGCGCCGACTTGTACCAAGAGACCCAGTACTTC. The entire variable domain, with the rest obtained from reference TRBV9 and TRBJ2-5, is as follows: DSGVTQTPKHLITATGQRVTLRCSPRSGDLSVYWYQQSLDQGLQFLIQYYNGEERAKGNILERFSAQQFPDLHSELNLSSLELGDSALYFCASSADLYQETQYFGPGTRLLVL.

The chain is built from TRBV30 and TRBJ2-3; 8 bases match TRBD2. CDR1 GTSNPN and CDR2 SVGIG come from the germline V gene (reference sequence). The CDR3 is 15 amino acids. V shed 3 bases, J shed 4 bases, and the junction held 9 bases outside the gene matches. The CDR3 is CAWRIMAGGADTQYF. CDR3 bases: TGTGCCTGGAGGATTATGGCGGGAGGCGCAGATACGCAGTATTTT.

This clone has more than one count but fewer than ten. The chain joins TRBV11-2 to TRBJ2-7; 10 positions agree with TRBD1. The junction had 8 bases not matched to a gene; V was cut back by 6 bases and J by 6 bases. Germline V gene sequence: CDR1 SGHAT, CDR2 FQNNGV. The CDR3 spans 14 residues. The chain's CDR3 is CASRAPGQGFEQYF. CDR3 DNA sequence: TGTGCCAGCAGGGCTCCGGGACAGGGGTTCGAGCAGTACTTC.

The CDR3 nucleotides are TGCAGTGCACACCTAGGGGATACGCAGTATTTT. Protein sequence: CSAHLGDTQYF. The gene calls are TRBV20-1 and TRBJ2-3; no reliable D call. Germline loops: CDR1 DFQATT, CDR2 SNEGSKA (reference sequence). Trimming shortened V by 6 bases and J by 6 bases, and 10 bases separated the two germline ends. The CDR3 is 11 amino acids.

This clone was counted a single time. The CDR3: CASSLQGGNTIYF. In DNA, the CDR3 is TGTGCCAGCAGTTTACAGGGAGGAAACACCATATATTTT. The genes are TRBV5-6 and TRBJ1-3, with D possibly TRBD1 on 6 matching bases. CDR1 is SGHDT, CDR2 YYEEEE, per germline. V was pared by 5 bases and J by 4 bases, with 10 bases between. The CDR3 sequence is 13 residues long.

This sequence joins TRBV2 and TRBJ2-6; D is perhaps TRBD2 (5 bases). The CDR3 runs 15 residues. The germline CDR1 and CDR2 sequences are SNHLY and FYNNEI. V lost 7 bases, J lost 2 bases, and 12 bases lay in between. CDR3 in amino acids: CASTRRTAGANVLTF. Written as DNA, the CDR3 is TGTGCCAGCACGAGGAGGACTGCTGGGGCCAACGTCCTGACTTTC. The variable domain in full, completed from reference TRBV2 and TRBJ2-6, reads EPEVTQTPSHQVTQMGQEVILRCVPISNHLYFYWYRQILGQKVEFLVSFYNNEISEKSEIFDDQFSVERPDGSNFTLKIRSTKLEDSAMYFCASTRRTAGANVLTFGAGSRLTVL.

This chain links TRBV23-1 with TRBJ2-7, with 9 bases aligning to TRBD1. TRBV23-1 is treated as an ORF (open reading frame) with a function not yet certain. V trimming: 2 bases; J trimming: 2 bases; junction bases outside the gene matches: 10. The CDR3 totals 17 residues. The CDR3 region is CASSQKPQGANPYEQYF. The CDR3 DNA reads as TGCGCCAGCAGTCAAAAGCCACAGGGGGCAAATCCCTACGAGCAGTACTTC.

The chain employs TRBV7-5 and TRBJ1-4. TRBV7-5 is listed as a pseudogene. The CDR3 contains 14 residues. The CDR3 nucleotides read TGTGCCAGAAGCTTATGGTCATCTAATGAAAAACTGTTTTTT. This gives the protein CARSLWSSNEKLFF.

J is TRBJ2-7 and V is TRBV6-9; D perhaps matches TRBD2 (6 bases). This CDR3 has 12 amino acids. Germline-derived CDR1 and CDR2 are MNHGY and SVAAGI. With 6 bases removed from V and 3 bases from J, the gap between germline ends came to 9 bases. As DNA, the CDR3 is TGTGCCAGCAGCCTGGAGGGCTACGAGCAGTACTTC. It codes for CASSLEGYEQYF.

This chain links TRBV10-3 with TRBJ2-7; D ambiguous. V was clipped by 10 bases and J by 4 bases, with 14 bases between them. The CDR3 extends over 12 amino acids. Germline assignment: CDR1 ENHRY and CDR2 SYGVKD. As DNA, the CDR3 is TGTGCCAGTAGTGAACAGAGTTACGAGCAGTACTTC. It translates to CASSEQSYEQYF.